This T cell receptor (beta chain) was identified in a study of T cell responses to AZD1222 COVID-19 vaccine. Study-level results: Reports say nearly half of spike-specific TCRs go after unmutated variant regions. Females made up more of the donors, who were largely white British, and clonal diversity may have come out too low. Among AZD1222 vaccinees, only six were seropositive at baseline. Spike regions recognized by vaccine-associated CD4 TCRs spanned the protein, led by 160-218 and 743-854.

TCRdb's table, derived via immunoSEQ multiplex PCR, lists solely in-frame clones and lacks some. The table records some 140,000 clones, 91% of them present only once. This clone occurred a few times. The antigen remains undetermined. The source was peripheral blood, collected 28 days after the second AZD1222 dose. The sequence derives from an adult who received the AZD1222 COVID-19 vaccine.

The DNA of the CDR3 is TGTGCCAGCAGCGTAGCGGGACAAAACCTCGAGCAGTACTTC. Protein: CASSVAGQNLEQYF. The J gene is TRBJ2-7, the V gene TRBV9; tentatively, D is TRBD1 (6 bases). V lost 0 bases and J lost 6, with 13 bases in between. The germline CDR1 and CDR2 sequences are SGDLS and YYNGEE. The CDR3 extends over 14 amino acids.